This T cell receptor beta chain was identified in a study of cytomegalovirus exposure and HLA in healthy donors. Study observations and caveats: The productive fraction for most TCR beta V segments was about 87% or about 30% in an earlier analysis. Researchers reported from a later analysis that most CMV-associated TCR beta chains appeared HLA-restricted.

A word on this clone: The antigen is unknown.

CDR1 is SGHRS and CDR2 is YFSETQ in the germline V gene. Trimming shortened V by 0 bases and J by 5 bases, and 10 bases separated the two germline ends. The CDR3 runs to 14 residues. PCR was performed using 60 Vbeta and 13 Jbeta primers. Sequencing was performed with immunoSEQ multiplex PCR; in TCRdb, only in-frame clones are kept and a portion is missing. Found here are about 130,000 clones, 80% of them singletons; the top ten hold less than 6.5%. The sample consisted of PBMCs. The sequence came from a man aged 25 to 45 in good health and CMV-seronegative. The chain has TRBV5-1 and TRBJ2-3, with D possibly being TRBD1 (6 bases). CDR3 DNA sequence: TGCGCCAGCAGCTTGGGGACAGTAGAAGATACGCAGTATTTT. As protein: CASSLGTVEDTQYF.